This TCR beta chain was identified during a study of neoadjuvant anti-PD-1 for oral cavity cancer. CDR1 and CDR2 (germline): SGHNT, YYREEE (reference sequence). The J segment lost 6 bases and the V segment lost 4 bases, leaving 8 bases of the junction unmatched. The CDR3 consists of 15 residues. This clone was seen just once. TCRdb's copy holds only in-frame clones and misses some; the assay was immunoSEQ multiplex PCR. The sample records about 42,000 clones, approximately 80% being singletons. Indicated time point: after neoadjuvant nivolumab, at surgical resection. These newly diagnosed stage II-IVA oral cavity squamous cell carcinoma patients had no prior systemic or radiation treatment.

Sequences were derived from PBMCs, sampled after nivolumab (anti-PD-1) treatment. The clonotype comes from a person between 40 and 85 years old with oral cavity squamous cell carcinoma. The chain employs TRBV5-4 and TRBJ2-2; TRBD1 agrees at 8 bases. The CDR3 loop reads CASSPRQGMAGELFF. The CDR3 DNA reads TGTGCCAGCAGCCCCAGACAGGGGATGGCCGGGGAGCTGTTTTTT.